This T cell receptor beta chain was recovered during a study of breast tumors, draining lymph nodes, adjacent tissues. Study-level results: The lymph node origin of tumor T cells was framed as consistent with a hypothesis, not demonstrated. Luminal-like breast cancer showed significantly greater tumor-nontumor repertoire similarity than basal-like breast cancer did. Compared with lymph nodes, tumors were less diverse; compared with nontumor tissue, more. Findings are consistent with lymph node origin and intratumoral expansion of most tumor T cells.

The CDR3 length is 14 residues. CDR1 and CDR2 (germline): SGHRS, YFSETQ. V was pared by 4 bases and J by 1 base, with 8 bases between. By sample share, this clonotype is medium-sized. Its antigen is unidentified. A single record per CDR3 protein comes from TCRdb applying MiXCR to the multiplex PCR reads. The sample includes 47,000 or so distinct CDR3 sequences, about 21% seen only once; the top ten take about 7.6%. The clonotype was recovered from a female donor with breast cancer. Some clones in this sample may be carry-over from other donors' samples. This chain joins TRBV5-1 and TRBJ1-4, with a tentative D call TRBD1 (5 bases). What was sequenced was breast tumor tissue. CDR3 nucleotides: TGCGCCAGCAGCCGGGGGGGAACTAATGAAAAACTGTTTTTT. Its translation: CASSRGGTNEKLFF. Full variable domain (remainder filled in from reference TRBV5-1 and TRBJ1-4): KAGVTQTPRYLIKTRGQQVTLSCSPISGHRSVSWYQQTPGQGLQFLFEYFSETQRNKGNFPGRFSGRQFSNSRSEMNVSTLELGDSALYLCASSRGGTNEKLFFGSGTQLSVL.